Shown below are 29 T cell receptor delta chains from a single sample sequenced in a study of gamma-delta T cells after stem cell transplantation. TCRdb fed the RT-PCR reads to CATT. The sample comprises 1,500 to 2,000 delta-chain clones, around 50% of which are singletons, and 32% rests with the top ten. Specimen: gamma-delta T cells. The receptor set was obtained from a human donor. It is not recorded whose cells these are; they may come from a transplant donor.

The chain recombines TRDV2 with TRDJ1; tentatively, D is TRDD3 (6 bases). The CDR3 totals 21 residues. The V end was cut by 1 base, the J end by 1 base, with 30 bases between. CDR1 is GEAIGNYY and CDR2 is EKD in the germline V gene. CDR3 coding DNA: TGTGCCTGTGACACTGTGAGGAACGATCCTAGGAGGGATATGGGCACCGATAAACTCATCTTT. Translating it yields CACDTVRNDPRRDMGTDKLIF.

The chain is built from TRDV2 and TRDJ1, with 8 bases lining up with TRDD3. V shed 0 bases, J shed 2 bases, and the junction held 13 bases outside the gene matches. CDR1 and CDR2 from the germline V gene are GEAIGNYY and EKD. There are 18 residues in the CDR3. CDR3 residues: CACDTFPTTGGHTDKLIF. In DNA form, the CDR3 reads TGTGCCTGTGACACCTTTCCGACTACTGGGGGTCATACCGATAAACTCATCTTT.

To note about this clone: With a far larger clone one base away, a read error is the likely cause. The CDR3 DNA follows: TGTGCCTGTTCCTCCCTGGACGACCGGTCTTCGTACACCGATAAACTCATCTTT. Translation: CACSSLDDRSSYTDKLIF. The chain uses TRDV2 and TRDJ1; D uncertain. Per germline, CDR1 GEAIGNYY and CDR2 EKD. The CDR3 has 18 amino acids. V shed 6 bases and J shed 0 bases, with 25 bases lying between them.

Only a few counts were recorded for this clone. The rearrangement links TRDV2 to TRDJ1, with D tentatively TRDD3 (6 bases). The germline gives CDR1 GEAIGNYY, CDR2 EKD. The CDR3 runs 15 residues. Trimming took off 2 bases at V and 2 bases at J, with 14 bases between the two ends. In DNA form, the CDR3 reads TGTGCCTGTGACAATCTGGGGACCCGGACCGATAAACTCATCTTT. As protein: CACDNLGTRTDKLIF.

This clone appeared a few times. A single base is all that separates this from a far larger clone, so a read error is likely. Other nucleotide sequences from this sample produce the same CDR3. The chain uses TRDV2 and TRDJ1, with D maybe TRDD3 (5 bases). The CDR3 is 17 amino acids. Germline CDR1 reads GEAIGNYY; CDR2 reads EKD. The V end was cut by 1 base, the J end by 0 bases, with 17 bases between. CDR3 amino acids: CACDTVTGGPYTDKLIF. CDR3 DNA sequence: TGTGCCTGTGACACTGTTACTGGAGGGCCGTACACCGATAAACTCATCTTT.

The V gene is TRDV2, the J gene TRDJ1, with 9 bases identical to TRDD3. V was clipped by 0 bases and J by 3 bases; unmatched bases: 22. The CDR3 consists of 21 residues. Germline V gene data show CDR1 as GEAIGNYY and CDR2 as EKD. The CDR3 loop reads CACDTVLRVGDKAANSDKLIF. In DNA form, the CDR3 reads TGTGCCTGTGACACCGTCTTAAGGGTGGGGGATAAGGCGGCTAATTCCGATAAACTCATCTTT.

The chain recombines TRDV2 with TRDJ3, with 7 positions matching TRDD3. The J segment lost 2 bases and the V segment lost 0 bases, leaving 18 bases of the junction unmatched. Germline V gene data show CDR1 as GEAIGNYY and CDR2 as EKD. The CDR3 totals 22 residues. The CDR3 spells CACDTVISPGDLDPWDTRQMFF. The CDR3 region has the DNA TGTGCCTGTGACACCGTAATCTCACCGGGGGATCTTGACCCCTGGGACACCCGACAGATGTTTTTC.

Points on this clone: The junction does not match germline at one end; this may be a read error. The chain has TRDV2 and TRDJ1, with D possibly TRDD3 on 6 matching bases. The CDR3 has 15 amino acids. The germline V gene has CDR1 GEAIGNYY and CDR2 EKD. The CDR3 nucleotides are TGTGCCTGTGACACCGTGGGGGGAACCACCGATAGACTCATCTTT. As protein: CACDTVGGTTDRLIF.

The chain combines TRDV2 with TRDJ3; 9 bases fit TRDD3. The CDR3 is 20 amino acids. Germline assignment: CDR1 GEAIGNYY and CDR2 EKD. With 1 base clipped from V and 0 bases from J, the junction kept 9 bases outside the gene matches. CDR3 amino acids: CACDTTTGGPSSWDTRQMFF. In nucleotides, the CDR3 is TGTGCCTGTGACACAACTACTGGGGGACCGAGCTCCTGGGACACCCGACAGATGTTTTTC.

The chain has TRDV2 and TRDJ1; 8 bases are a match to TRDD3. Germline-derived CDR1 and CDR2 are GEAIGNYY and EKD. CDR3 length equals 18 residues. The J segment lost 0 bases and the V segment lost 5 bases, leaving 16 bases of the junction unmatched. CDR3 nucleotide sequence: TGTGCCTGTGTCAATATTGAGCTGGGGGACCAGTACACCGATAAACTCATCTTT. Its protein product is CACVNIELGDQYTDKLIF.

A few counts support this clone. This chain uses TRDV2 with TRDJ3; 13 bases match TRDD3. The CDR3 extends over 20 amino acids. Germline CDR1 GEAIGNYY, CDR2 EKD. The V gene end was trimmed by 3 bases and the J gene end by 0 bases; junction bases not matched to a gene: 7. Here the CDR3 reads CACDGTGGYASSWDTRQMFF. As DNA, the CDR3 is TGTGCCTGTGACGGTACTGGGGGATACGCTAGCTCCTGGGACACCCGACAGATGTTTTTC.

Comment on this clone: A read error is possible here, since a much larger clone lies one base away. The chain uses TRDV2 and TRDJ1, with no clear D. The germline V gene has CDR1 GEAIGNYY and CDR2 EKD. The ends were cut back, 5 bases at V and 3 bases at J, with 18 bases in the middle. The CDR3 consists of 15 residues. CDR3 coding DNA: TGTGCCTGTGCGGGGCTGGACCAAAAGGCCGATAAACTCATCTTT. The encoded protein is CACAGLDQKADKLIF.

About this clone itself: The same CDR3 arises from other DNA sequences in this sample as well. The J gene is TRDJ3, the V gene TRDV2, with 7 bases matching TRDD3. Germline V CDR1 and CDR2: GEAIGNYY, EKD. The CDR3 length is 20 residues. J was trimmed by 0 bases and V by 0 bases; bases with no gene match: 10. As DNA, the CDR3 is TGTGCCTGTGACACCGTACTAGGGGATAAGAGCTCCTGGGACACCCGACAGATGTTTTTC. Translation: CACDTVLGDKSSWDTRQMFF.

Sample share makes this clone large. Distinct nucleotide sequences in the sample also encode this CDR3. The chain links TRDV2 to TRDJ3; D is possibly TRDD3 (5 bases). The germline V gene encodes CDR1 GEAIGNYY and CDR2 EKD. V lost 3 bases, J lost 0 bases, and 26 bases lay in between. There are 22 residues in the CDR3. CDR3 coding DNA: TGTGCCTGTGACCCAATCCCGCAAATTGATACCGATAGCTCCTGGGACACCCGACAGATGTTTTTC. Translated: CACDPIPQIDTDSSWDTRQMFF.

The rearrangement uses TRDV2 and TRDJ3; 9 bases map to TRDD3. The germline CDR1 and CDR2 sequences are GEAIGNYY and EKD. Trimming took 3 bases from V and 0 from J; bases not matched to a gene: 11. The CDR3 totals 20 residues. The CDR3 nucleotides are TGTGCCTGTGACCTTACTGGGGGAGGGCAGAGCTCCTGGGACACCCGACAGATGTTTTTC. This encodes CACDLTGGGQSSWDTRQMFF.

By share, this clone counts as large. The same CDR3 arises from other DNA sequences in this sample as well. The chain employs TRDV2 and TRDJ3; maybe TRDD3 (5 bases). V was shortened by 0 bases and J by 0 bases, with 20 bases between the two germline ends. The CDR3 is 21 residues long. Germline V gives CDR1 GEAIGNYY, CDR2 EKD. CDR3 loop: CACDTAAGGPPSSWDTRQMFF. The CDR3 bases are TGTGCCTGTGACACCGCGGCAGGGGGGCCCCCGAGCTCCTGGGACACCCGACAGATGTTTTTC.

With respect to this clone: This sample includes further DNA sequences coding for the same CDR3. This rearrangement joins TRDV2 to TRDJ1, with 12 nucleotides matching TRDD3. CDR3 length: 14 amino acids. Germline V lookup: CDR1 GEAIGNYY, CDR2 EKD. Losses at the gene ends were 3 bases for V and 6 bases for J; bases not matched to a gene: 4. In DNA form, the CDR3 reads TGTGCCTGTGACCCACTGGGGGATACTCATAAACTCATCTTT. It translates to CACDPLGDTHKLIF.

J is TRDJ1 and V is TRDV2; 10 bases align to TRDD3. V lost 3 bases to trimming and J lost 1 base; unmatched junction nucleotides: 10. Germline lookup yields CDR1 GEAIGNYY and CDR2 EKD. This CDR3 contains 17 residues. CDR3 in DNA: TGTGCCTGTGACGCCGTGAATGGGGGATACCTCACCGATAAACTCATCTTT. This codes for CACDAVNGGYLTDKLIF.

The V gene is TRDV2, the J gene TRDJ3; 13 nucleotides agree with TRDD3. This CDR3 contains 21 residues. Unmatched junction bases numbered 7, after V lost 0 bases and J lost 0 bases. The germline gives CDR1 GEAIGNYY, CDR2 EKD. The CDR3 here is CACDTVLGDTKSSWDTRQMFF. Written as DNA, the CDR3 is TGTGCCTGTGACACCGTACTGGGGGATACGAAAAGCTCCTGGGACACCCGACAGATGTTTTTC.

Points on this clone: It is likely a read error: a sequence one base away is far more abundant. The same CDR3 can be traced to other DNA sequences in this sample. This chain links TRDV2 with TRDJ1; TRDD3 matches 8 bases. CDR1 GEAIGNYY and CDR2 EKD come from the germline V gene. The CDR3 sequence is 17 residues long. The trim removed 1 base at V and 0 bases at J, leaving 9 bases unmatched. CDR3: CACDTVTGGPYTDKLIF. The CDR3 region has the DNA TGTGCCTGTGACACTGTCACTGGGGGGCCGTACACCGATAAACTCATCTTT.

As regards this clone: A read error is likely here: a far larger clone is one base away. The chain recombines TRDV2 with TRDJ3; TRDD3 agrees at 11 bases. The CDR3 contains 22 residues. The ends lost 3 bases at V and 5 bases at J; junction bases unmatched: 20. Germline lookup yields CDR1 GEAIGNYY and CDR2 EKD. The CDR3 sequence: CACDAVAMGDTPSRGDTRQMFF. CDR3 DNA: TGTGCCTGTGACGCCGTGGCCATGGGGGATACGCCGAGCCGTGGGGACACCCGACAGATGTTTTTC.

The chain links TRDV2 to TRDJ1, with 8 bases matching TRDD3. This CDR3 contains 22 residues. Germline V lookup: CDR1 GEAIGNYY, CDR2 EKD. Germline trimming cut 0 bases from V and 0 bases from J; bases unmatched to any gene: 23. This CDR3 reads CACDTGSLGHYWGAAYTDKLIF. The CDR3 DNA reads TGTGCCTGTGACACCGGTAGCCTGGGACACTACTGGGGGGCGGCGTACACCGATAAACTCATCTTT.

This clone was detected only a few times. The chain is built from TRDV2 and TRDJ1, with TRDD3 matching over 8 bases. The CDR3 is 18 residues long. From germline, CDR1 is GEAIGNYY and CDR2 EKD. V lost 3 bases and J lost 3; bases outside the gene matches: 17. CDR3 loop: CACDSLSSGWGMADKLIF. The DNA for the CDR3 is TGTGCCTGTGACTCCCTGAGTTCTGGGTGGGGGATGGCCGATAAACTCATCTTT.

This clone showed up just once. The V call is TRDV1, the J call TRDJ1; TRDD3 agrees at 11 bases. The junction had 23 bases not matched to a gene; V was cut back by 0 bases and J by 11 bases. This CDR3 has 20 residues. Germline loops: CDR1 TSWWSYY, CDR2 QGS. The CDR3 protein is CALGELYISYDLGDTDWLIF. Written as DNA, the CDR3 is TGTGCTCTTGGGGAACTCTACATTTCCTACGATCTGGGGGATACAGATTGGCTCATCTTT.

A note on this clone: The protein that TCRdb holds for this DNA derives from a much larger clone and differs from the translated DNA at residue 13, which likely indicates a read error; the protein shown here is translated from the DNA. The chain combines TRDV2 with TRDJ1; 8 nucleotides agree with TRDD3. CDR1 is GEAIGNYY, CDR2 EKD, per germline. CDR3 length: 17 amino acids. The CDR3 loop reads CACDTVTGGPYTGKLIF. Written as DNA, the CDR3 is TGTGCCTGTGACACTGTTACTGGGGGGCCGTACACCGGTAAACTCATCTTT.

V gene TRDV2 combines with J gene TRDJ1; the D is unclear. V dropped 4 bases and J dropped 0 bases, with 14 bases sitting between them. CDR1 is GEAIGNYY, CDR2 EKD, per germline. The CDR3 consists of 15 residues. In nucleotides, the CDR3 is TGTGCCTGTGATCAGCTGGCACAAAACACCGATAAACTCATCTTT. Encoded protein: CACDQLAQNTDKLIF.

The J gene is TRDJ1, the V gene TRDV2; 9 positions agree with TRDD3. Per the germline V gene, CDR1 is GEAIGNYY and CDR2 is EKD. After removal of 5 bases from V and 1 base from J, the junction contained 10 bases not matched to a gene. The length of the CDR3 is 16 residues. The CDR3 spells CACVPLLGDPTDKLIF. CDR3 DNA: TGTGCCTGTGTCCCTTTACTGGGGGACCCCACCGATAAACTCATCTTT.

Regarding this clone: A much larger clone is a single base away; this may be a read error. The J gene is TRDJ1, the V gene TRDV2, with 7 bases identical to TRDD3. After removal of 0 bases from V and 2 bases from J, the junction contained 5 bases not matched to a gene. The CDR3 is made up of 15 amino acids. The germline CDR1 and CDR2 sequences are GEAIGNYY and EKD. The CDR3 sequence: CACDTVEGITDKLIF. CDR3 DNA sequence: TGTGCCTGTGACACCGTTGAGGGGATAACCGATAAACTCATCTTT.

This clone occurred a few times. The same CDR3 arises from other DNA sequences in this sample as well. The chain combines TRDV2 with TRDJ1; D is tentatively TRDD1 or TRDD3 (5 bases each). Trimming left V 1 base short and J 5 bases short, with 28 bases between. CDR1 and CDR2 (germline): GEAIGNYY, EKD. The CDR3 covers 19 residues. DNA of the CDR3: TGTGCCTGTGACACGGAAATTTTAGTGGGGACCCGTATTAAGGATAAACTCATCTTT. Translation gives CACDTEILVGTRIKDKLIF.